The TCR beta chain described here comes from a study of shared T cell receptors in the human thymus. Assay: immunoSEQ multiplex PCR; the TCRdb copy retains only in-frame clones and omits some. The sample lists around 340,000 clones, about 95% seen once, with 0.015% to 0.025% in the top ten. The CDR3 extends over 17 amino acids. Germline loops: CDR1 SGHDN, CDR2 FVKESK. After removal of 3 bases from V and 1 base from J, the junction contained 10 bases not matched to a gene. This clone showed up just once. The genes are TRBV14 and TRBJ2-7; 9 bases map to TRBD1. Sequencing used thymocytes. The source of this sequence is a human donor. CDR3 DNA: TGTGCCAGCAGCCAGGGTGTCTTGGGGACAGGGTCCTACGAGCAGTACTTC. Residues: CASSQGVLGTGSYEQYF.